This entry describes one T cell receptor (beta chain). This specimen comes from a study of cytomegalovirus exposure and HLA in healthy donors. Study-wide background: Approximately 190 million T cells yielded approximately 110 million unique TCR beta sequences in earlier analysis.

V lost 0 bases and J 7 bases, leaving 10 bases between the germline ends. Looked up from germline, CDR1 is LGHNA and CDR2 is YNFKEQ. The CDR3 spans 14 residues. Primers: 60 Vbeta forward and 13 Jbeta reverse. Repertoires were generated with immunoSEQ multiplex PCR, while TCRdb's copy carries only in-frame clones and drops some. Among 150,000 to 200,000 clones, around 68% were seen once, and the ten largest hold approximately 1.5%. The chain employs TRBV4-2 and TRBJ1-5; no firm D call. Sequencing used PBMCs. The TCR sequence derives from a man aged 45-65 years in good health and CMV-seronegative. The CDR3 spells CASSQDRVVQPQHF. CDR3 bases: TGTGCCAGCAGCCAAGATCGGGTTGTACAGCCCCAGCATTTT.